The 25 T cell receptor beta chains listed next were all sequenced from one sample in a study of blood T cell repertoires in COVID-19. This table comes from immunoSEQ multiplex PCR, and its TCRdb copy is limited to in-frame clones, with some not included. This sample has fewer than 200,000 clones, with less than 90% found just once. Material: peripheral blood. Source of these receptors: a man aged 55 to 70 with acute or convalescent COVID-19.

V and J are TRBV29-1 and TRBJ1-4, with TRBD1 matching 7 bases. Losses at the gene ends were 5 bases for V and 5 bases for J; bases not matched to a gene: 5. Germline CDR1 is SQVTM and CDR2 is ANQGSEA. The CDR3 covers 13 residues. CDR3 nucleotide sequence: TGCAGCGTTTCGACAGGGAGGAATGAAAAACTGTTTTTT. Its protein product is CSVSTGRNEKLFF.

V and J are TRBV5-1 and TRBJ2-7, with D possibly matching TRBD1 (6 bases). V was trimmed by 2 bases and J by 2 bases, leaving 8 bases between them. The germline gives CDR1 SGHRS, CDR2 YFSETQ. The CDR3 contains 13 residues. The CDR3 nucleotides are TGCGCCAGCAGCTTTGGGGACACCTACGAGCAGTACGTC. This translates into CASSFGDTYEQYV.

The J gene is TRBJ1-1, the V gene TRBV18; 8 nucleotides agree with TRBD1. CDR1 and CDR2 from the germline V gene are KGHSH and LQKENI. Trimming took 2 bases from V and 5 from J; bases not matched to a gene: 7. There are 15 residues in the CDR3. CDR3 sequence reads: CASSPFATGETEAFF. The CDR3 nucleotides read TGTGCCAGCTCACCATTTGCGACAGGGGAAACTGAAGCTTTCTTT.

The chain has TRBV30 and TRBJ2-7; TRBD1 matches at 7 bases. CDR1 is GTSNPN, CDR2 SVGIG, per germline (reference sequence). The J segment lost 6 bases and the V segment lost 3 bases, leaving 11 bases of the junction unmatched. The CDR3 spans 14 residues. The CDR3 spells CAWRETGSFGEQYF. The CDR3 region has the DNA TGTGCCTGGAGAGAGACAGGGTCTTTCGGCGAGCAGTACTTC.

The chain has TRBV7-7 and TRBJ2-5, with TRBD2 matching over 7 bases. The junction had 9 bases not matched to a gene; V was cut back by 5 bases and J by 3 bases. The CDR3 length is 15 residues. CDR1 and CDR2 from the germline V gene are SSHAT and FNYEAQ (reference sequence). This CDR3 reads CASSPGLPREETQYF. The CDR3 DNA follows: TGTGCCAGCAGCCCGGGACTACCACGAGAAGAGACCCAGTACTTC.

V gene TRBV18 combines with J gene TRBJ2-7; 11 nucleotides match TRBD2. The germline CDR1 and CDR2 sequences are KGHSH and LQKENI. V trimming: 2 bases; J trimming: 5 bases; junction bases outside the gene matches: 17. CDR3 size: 19 residues. The DNA for the CDR3 is TGTGCCAGCTCACCAGGAATGACTAGCGGGAAATCCCTTCGTAACGAGCAGTACTTC. This gives the protein CASSPGMTSGKSLRNEQYF.

The chain employs TRBV10-3 and TRBJ2-5; D is possibly TRBD2 (7 bases). The CDR3 is 16 residues long. Per the germline V gene, CDR1 is ENHRY and CDR2 is SYGVKD. The V and J ends lost 8 bases and 0 bases respectively, with 19 bases between them. The CDR3 DNA follows: TGTGCCATCGCGAGGATGGGGGGGCCCTACCAAGAGACCCAGTACTTC. Its translation is CAIARMGGPYQETQYF.

The chain combines TRBV15 with TRBJ1-2, with 12 bases aligning to TRBD1. V lost 1 base to trimming and J lost 0 bases; unmatched junction nucleotides: 9. CDR1 LNHNV and CDR2 YYDKDF come from the germline V gene (reference sequence). The CDR3 length is 19 residues. CDR3 sequence: CATSRGPPGTGGSNYGYTF. The CDR3 DNA reads TGTGCCACCAGCAGAGGGCCTCCCGGGACAGGGGGCTCTAACTATGGCTACACCTTC.

This clone was counted once. This chain uses TRBV4-1 with TRBJ1-3; 8 bases fit TRBD1. The CDR3 covers 17 residues. Germline assignment: CDR1 MGHRA and CDR2 YSYEKL. V lost 0 bases, J lost 2 bases, and 6 bases stayed unmatched. CDR3 nucleotide sequence: TGCGCCAGCAGCCAAGAGGGGATGACAGGGGCTGGAAACACCATATATTTT. Translating it yields CASSQEGMTGAGNTIYF.

This clone occurred a few times. The J gene is TRBJ2-7, the V gene TRBV3-1 (or the pseudogene TRBV3-2), with 7 positions matching TRBD1. The CDR3 loop spans 14 amino acids. With V trimmed by 2 bases and J by 5 bases, 6 bases remained unmatched. CDR1 and CDR2 (germline): LGHDT, YNNKEL (reference sequence). CDR3 nucleotides: TGTGCCAGCAGCCAAAATGACAGGGCAAACGAGCAGTACTTC. Its protein product is CASSQNDRANEQYF.

This chain uses TRBV30 with TRBJ1-3, with D unresolved. V lost 3 bases to trimming and J lost 0 bases, with 9 bases between them. CDR3 length: 14 amino acids. Germline V gene lookup returns CDR1 GTSNPN and CDR2 SVGIG (reference sequence). The CDR3: CAWSDGDSGNTIYF. CDR3 coding DNA: TGTGCCTGGAGCGACGGGGACTCTGGAAACACCATATATTTT. The whole variable domain, remainder taken from reference TRBV30 and TRBJ1-3, is SQTIHQWPATLVQPVGSPLSLECTVEGTSNPNLYWYRQAAGRGLQLLFYSVGIGQISSEVPQNLSASRPQDRQFILSSKKLLLSDSGFYLCAWSDGDSGNTIYFGEGSWLTVV.

This clone has just a few counts. The V call is TRBV6-6, the J call TRBJ2-7, with 9 bases fitting TRBD1. Germline-derived CDR1 and CDR2 are MNHNY and SVGAGI (reference sequence). The CDR3 runs 15 residues. V trimming: 0 bases; J trimming: 4 bases; junction bases outside the gene matches: 4. CDR3 amino acids: CASSYSGTGFYEQYF. Here the CDR3 DNA reads TGTGCCAGCAGTTACTCCGGGACAGGGTTTTACGAGCAGTACTTC.

The V gene is TRBV19, the J gene TRBJ1-5; D is unclear. The V and J ends lost 2 bases and 13 bases respectively, with 18 bases between them. Germline V gene sequence: CDR1 LNHDA, CDR2 SQIVND (reference sequence). The CDR3 has 14 amino acids. The CDR3 bases are TGTGCCAGTAGTATATTCTCTTTGGAGGGTGATCAGCATTTT. Translation gives CASSIFSLEGDQHF.

The chain is built from TRBV7-9 and TRBJ2-3; D ambiguous. Germline V CDR1 and CDR2: SEHNR, FQNEAQ (reference sequence). Trimming took 4 bases from V and 0 from J, leaving 11 bases between them. This CDR3 has 15 residues. Written as DNA, the CDR3 is TGTGCCAGCAGCTCCCTCAGGCCTAGCACAGATACGCAGTATTTT. Its translation is CASSSLRPSTDTQYF.

The chain combines TRBV30 with TRBJ2-3; D gene unclear. CDR1 and CDR2 (germline): GTSNPN, SVGIG (reference sequence). The ends were cut back, 2 bases at V and 1 base at J, with 4 bases in the middle. CDR3 length: 12 residues. In DNA form, the CDR3 reads TGTGCCTGGAGTTCCGGCACAGATACGCAGTATTTT. Protein product: CAWSSGTDTQYF.

This clone was seen repeatedly, ten times or more. The gene calls are TRBV28 and TRBJ2-3; the match to TRBD2 covers 12 bases. Trimming removed 5 bases from V and 1 base from J; junction bases left unmatched: 28. CDR3 size: 24 residues. CDR1 is MDHEN, CDR2 SYDVKM, per germline. The DNA of the CDR3 is TGTGCCAGCAGTCTCCCATCGACAGGGCAAACCGGGACTAGCGGGTCCTCTCGCACAGATACGCAGTATTTT. Its translation: CASSLPSTGQTGTSGSSRTDTQYF.

The CDR3 reads CASSTESGNTIYF. The CDR3 region has the DNA TGTGCCAGTAGTACGGAGTCTGGAAACACCATATATTTT. The genes are TRBV19 and TRBJ1-3; D call uncertain. Trimming took 4 bases from V and 1 from J, leaving 5 bases between them. The CDR3 length is 13 residues. Germline V gene lookup returns CDR1 LNHDA and CDR2 SQIVND (reference sequence).

The chain links TRBV6-5 to TRBJ2-7; 8 bases align to TRBD2. With V trimmed by 7 bases and J by 0 bases, 8 bases remained unmatched. Looked up from germline, CDR1 is MNHEY and CDR2 is SVGAGI. The CDR3 runs 15 residues. The CDR3 nucleotides read TGTGCCAGCATCCCGCGCGGGGGGTTCTCCTACGAGCAGTACGTC. This sequence encodes CASIPRGGFSYEQYV.

V usage is TRBV29-1 and J usage is TRBJ1-1, with D maybe TRBD1 (6 bases). The CDR3 is made up of 13 amino acids. V gave up 7 bases and J gave up 4 bases, with 16 bases separating them. Germline V gives CDR1 SQVTM, CDR2 ANQGSEA. The DNA for the CDR3 is TGCAGCGCGAAGGGGGAACGGGTCACTGAAGCTTTCTTT. It specifies CSAKGERVTEAFF.

In this sample, this clone turned up once. The chain links TRBV7-8 to TRBJ2-1; D is unresolved. Germline V lookup: CDR1 SGHVS, CDR2 FQNEAQ. This CDR3 region has 14 residues. The V end lost 0 bases, the J end lost 6 bases, and 9 bases lay between the germline ends. The CDR3 region has the DNA TGTGCCAGCAGCTTAGCGCAGGCGAGCAATGAGCAGTTCTTC. Its translation is CASSLAQASNEQFF.

This clone was counted a single time. V is TRBV7-2 and J is TRBJ1-2, with D hard to call. CDR1 and CDR2 from the germline V gene are SGHTA and FQGNSA. The CDR3 covers 14 residues. The ends were cut back, 0 bases at V and 4 bases at J, with 9 bases in the middle. CDR3 DNA: TGTGCCAGCAGCTTAGCCCGGGGTGGCTATGGCTACACCTTC. Protein product: CASSLARGGYGYTF.

The chain couples TRBV5-4 to TRBJ1-2; 9 nucleotides line up with TRBD1. Trimming cost V 1 base and J 7 bases; bases outside gene matches: 14. Germline CDR1 and CDR2: SGHNT and YYREEE (reference sequence). This CDR3 is built from 17 residues. The CDR3 reads CASSLKTGGSGSGGYTF. The CDR3 DNA reads TGTGCCAGCAGCTTGAAAACAGGGGGCTCAGGATCTGGTGGCTACACCTTC. The complete variable domain, with remaining parts taken from reference TRBV5-4 and TRBJ1-2, reads ETGVTQSPTHLIKTRGQQVTLRCSSQSGHNTVSWYQQALGQGPQFIFQYYREEENGRGNFPPRFSGLQFPNYSSELNVNALELDDSALYLCASSLKTGGSGSGGYTFGSGTRLTVV.

This clone was detected only once. The V and J genes are TRBV24-1 and TRBJ2-3; 10 bases are shared with TRBD2. This CDR3 has 16 residues. Germline CDR1 reads KGHDR; CDR2 reads SFDVKD. With 6 bases clipped from V and 7 bases from J, the junction kept 12 bases outside the gene matches. CDR3 sequence reads: CATSKASGGMEHTQYF. The CDR3 DNA is TGTGCCACCAGTAAGGCTAGCGGGGGCATGGAACATACGCAGTATTTT.

V and J are TRBV6-2 or TRBV6-3 and TRBJ2-3; TRBD2 matches 7 bases. Germline V gene lookup returns CDR1 MNHEY and CDR2 SVGEGT. The ends lost 6 bases at V and 3 bases at J; junction bases unmatched: 6. The CDR3 sequence is 14 residues long. For the CDR3, the DNA is TGTGCCAGCAGCCCTGGACTAGAAACAGATACGCAGTATTTT. Translating gives CASSPGLETDTQYF.

The chain combines TRBV19 with TRBJ1-5; TRBD1 agrees at 7 bases. The CDR3 totals 15 residues. The germline CDR1 and CDR2 sequences are LNHDA and SQIVND (reference sequence). With V trimmed by 3 bases and J by 7 bases, 9 bases remained unmatched. In DNA form, the CDR3 reads TGTGCCAGTAGTATTCTCGGACAGGAGTTACAGCCCCAGCATTTT. Protein sequence: CASSILGQELQPQHF.